These 18 T cell receptor beta chains came from one sample sequenced in a study of graft-versus-host responses after intestinal transplantation. These receptors have no identified antigens. The data were produced by immunoSEQ multiplex PCR, yet TCRdb's version contains in-frame clones alone and is incomplete. The data contain over 90,000 clones, about nine tenths of them singletons. Source: unstimulated CD4+ T cells sorted from spleen or lymph node cells, taken before transplant. These TCRs come from a human donor who was the organ donor for an intestinal transplant.

V is TRBV5-1 and J is TRBJ2-2, with D tentatively TRBD1 (6 bases). Germline V gene sequence: CDR1 SGHRS, CDR2 YFSETQ. V lost 4 bases, J lost 6 bases, and 13 bases lay in between. The CDR3 has 14 residues. The DNA for the CDR3 is TGCGCCAGCAGCCGAAACAGGGAGCCCGGGGAGCTGTTTTTT. This gives the protein CASSRNREPGELFF.

The chain carries TRBV19 and TRBJ1-4, with TRBD1 matching over 9 bases. This CDR3 is built from 15 residues. Trimming removed 6 bases from V and 5 bases from J; junction bases left unmatched: 7. Germline V lookup: CDR1 LNHDA, CDR2 SQIVND (reference sequence). CDR3 nucleotide sequence: TGTGCCAGTAGCATCTACAGGGGGCCCAATGAAAAACTGTTTTTT. Translated, it gives CASSIYRGPNEKLFF.

The rearrangement links TRBV9 to TRBJ1-2; D is perhaps TRBD1 (6 bases). V shed 0 bases and J shed 3 bases, with 6 bases lying between them. In germline, CDR1 is SGDLS, CDR2 YYNGEE. The CDR3 has 13 residues. For the CDR3, the DNA is TGTGCCAGCAGCGTAGACAGGGACTATGGCTACACCTTC. This gives the protein CASSVDRDYGYTF.

CDR3 region: CASSLDRGTEAFF. CDR3 bases: TGCGCCAGCAGCTTGGACAGGGGTACTGAAGCTTTCTTT. The chain has TRBV5-1 and TRBJ1-1; TRBD1 agrees at 7 bases. J lost 5 bases, V lost 0 bases, and 1 base had no gene match. Germline CDR1 and CDR2: SGHRS and YFSETQ. The CDR3 is 13 amino acids. The variable domain in full, completed from reference TRBV5-1 and TRBJ1-1, reads KAGVTQTPRYLIKTRGQQVTLSCSPISGHRSVSWYQQTPGQGLQFLFEYFSETQRNKGNFPGRFSGRQFSNSRSEMNVSTLELGDSALYLCASSLDRGTEAFFGQGTRLTVV.

The chain employs TRBV27 and TRBJ1-1, with 9 bases aligning to TRBD1. The trim removed 5 bases at V and 5 bases at J, leaving 6 bases unmatched. Germline V gene sequence: CDR1 MNHEY, CDR2 SMNVEV (reference sequence). The CDR3 consists of 14 residues. The CDR3 sequence: CASSPRDRVTEAFF. Written as DNA, the CDR3 is TGTGCCAGCAGTCCCCGGGACAGGGTAACTGAAGCTTTCTTT.

The chain uses TRBV19 and TRBJ1-2, with 10 bases aligning to TRBD1. In germline, CDR1 is LNHDA, CDR2 SQIVND (reference sequence). The CDR3 runs 15 residues. Germline trimming cut 4 bases from V and 0 bases from J; bases unmatched to any gene: 2. CDR3 nucleotide sequence: TGTGCCAGTAGTAGGACAGGGGGGTCTAACTATGGCTACACCTTC. Amino acid sequence: CASSRTGGSNYGYTF.

The chain joins TRBV5-1 to TRBJ2-3; TRBD2 matches at 11 bases. This CDR3 spans 15 amino acids. Germline values: CDR1 SGHRS, CDR2 YFSETQ. The V gene end was trimmed by 8 bases and the J gene end by 6 bases; junction bases not matched to a gene: 11. CDR3 region: CASTSGGRLLDTQYF. DNA for the CDR3: TGCGCCAGTACTAGCGGGGGCCGTCTCCTGGATACGCAGTATTTT.

The V and J genes are TRBV4-1 and TRBJ1-1; maybe TRBD1 (6 bases). V was cut by 4 bases and J by 7 bases, with 16 bases left in between. This CDR3 spans 14 amino acids. The germline CDR1 and CDR2 sequences are MGHRA and YSYEKL. The CDR3 region is CASSLRTGLGEAFF. In DNA form, the CDR3 reads TGCGCCAGCAGCCTTAGAACAGGGCTTGGTGAAGCTTTCTTT.

This clone was detected only a few times. The chain employs TRBV6-1 and TRBJ1-2; no clear D. This CDR3 spans 14 amino acids. Germline CDR1 and CDR2: MNHNS and SASEGT. Trimming removed 5 bases from V and 8 bases from J, with 18 bases in between. In nucleotides, the CDR3 is TGTGCCAGCAGTACACTAGGAGGGCAGGTGGGCTACACCTTC. Translation: CASSTLGGQVGYTF.

The chain links TRBV5-6 to TRBJ1-2; perhaps TRBD1 as D (6 bases). V was cut by 4 bases and J by 7 bases, with 20 bases left in between. Germline V CDR1 and CDR2: SGHDT, YYEEEE. The CDR3 covers 15 residues. Here the CDR3 reads CASSKNGGLRGGYTF. As DNA, the CDR3 is TGTGCCAGCAGCAAGAACGGGGGGCTGAGGGGTGGCTACACCTTC.

The chain is built from TRBV12-5 and TRBJ2-7; a weak D match, TRBD2 (5 bases). This CDR3 has 12 amino acids. The germline V and J ends were trimmed by 10 bases and 0 bases, with 10 bases remaining between them. In germline, CDR1 is LGHNT, CDR2 FRNRAP. The CDR3: CATYTSSYEQYF. CDR3 bases: TGTGCTACTTACACTAGCTCCTACGAGCAGTACTTC. The whole variable domain, filled in from reference TRBV12-5 and TRBJ2-7, reads DARVTQTPRHKVTEMGQEVTMRCQPILGHNTVFWYRQTMMQGLELLAYFRNRAPLDDSGMPKDRFSAEMPDATLATLKIQPSEPRDSAVYFCATYTSSYEQYFGPGTRLTVT.

This chain uses TRBV19 with TRBJ2-7, with D possibly matching TRBD2 (6 bases). V lost 4 bases and J lost 4, with 11 bases in between. Germline CDR1 and CDR2: LNHDA and SQIVND (reference sequence). The CDR3 contains 13 residues. CDR3 nucleotides: TGTGCCAGTAGTACCCGAGGGACTTACGAGCAGTACTTC. As protein: CASSTRGTYEQYF.

The chain joins TRBV14 to TRBJ1-1; D unresolved. CDR3 length equals 12 residues. Trimming left V 2 bases short and J 6 bases short, with 7 bases between. From germline, CDR1 is SGHDN and CDR2 FVKESK. CDR3 residues: CASSQSGPEAFF. Here the CDR3 DNA reads TGTGCCAGCAGCCAAAGCGGTCCTGAAGCTTTCTTT. Full variable domain (outside the CDR3, taken from reference TRBV14 and TRBJ1-1): EAGVTQFPSHSVIEKGQTVTLRCDPISGHDNLYWYRRVMGKEIKFLLHFVKESKQDESGMPNNRFLAERTGGTYSTLKVQPAELEDSGVYFCASSQSGPEAFFGQGTRLTVV.

The rearrangement uses TRBV28 and TRBJ2-1; D possibly corresponds to TRBD2 (6 bases). The V end was cut by 4 bases, the J end by 7 bases, with 20 bases between. There are 16 residues in the CDR3. CDR1 is MDHEN and CDR2 is SYDVKM in the germline V gene. The CDR3 region has the DNA TGTGCCAGCAGTTCCTCCCGGGCCGGGAGAAAAAATGAGCAGTTCTTC. This codes for CASSSSRAGRKNEQFF.

The rearrangement joins TRBV9 to TRBJ1-1; D is possibly TRBD1 (6 bases). The V end lost 4 bases, the J end lost 11 bases, and 18 bases lay between the germline ends. CDR1 SGDLS and CDR2 YYNGEE come from the germline V gene. CDR3 length equals 13 residues. CDR3 in amino acids: CASSSAGALGAFF. The CDR3 DNA sequence: TGTGCCAGCAGCTCAGCGGGGGCATTGGGCGCTTTCTTT.

V and J are TRBV7-2 and TRBJ1-2, with D tentatively TRBD1 (5 bases). The CDR3 loop spans 14 amino acids. V dropped 3 bases and J dropped 5 bases, with 13 bases sitting between them. Germline V gene data show CDR1 as SGHTA and CDR2 as FQGNSA. CDR3 in amino acids: CASSLQLGPYGYTF. For the CDR3, the DNA is TGTGCCAGCAGCTTGCAGTTGGGGCCGTATGGCTACACCTTC.

This chain links TRBV27 with TRBJ2-2; TRBD2 matches 13 bases. Germline V gives CDR1 MNHEY, CDR2 SMNVEV (reference sequence). There are 19 residues in the CDR3. Unmatched junction bases numbered 15, after V lost 4 bases and J lost 7 bases. The CDR3 DNA is TGTGCCAGCAGTTCTACCACACTAGCGGGGGGGCGTATTGACGGGGAGCTGTTTTTT. Translated, it gives CASSSTTLAGGRIDGELFF.

The chain uses TRBV19 and TRBJ2-7; 8 positions agree with TRBD1. The CDR3 totals 15 residues. Germline V CDR1 and CDR2: LNHDA, SQIVND (reference sequence). The V segment lost 5 bases and the J segment 3 bases; nucleotides outside the gene matches: 9. CDR3: CASSGQGGAGYEQYF. CDR3 bases: TGTGCCAGTAGTGGACAGGGCGGTGCGGGCTACGAGCAGTACTTC.